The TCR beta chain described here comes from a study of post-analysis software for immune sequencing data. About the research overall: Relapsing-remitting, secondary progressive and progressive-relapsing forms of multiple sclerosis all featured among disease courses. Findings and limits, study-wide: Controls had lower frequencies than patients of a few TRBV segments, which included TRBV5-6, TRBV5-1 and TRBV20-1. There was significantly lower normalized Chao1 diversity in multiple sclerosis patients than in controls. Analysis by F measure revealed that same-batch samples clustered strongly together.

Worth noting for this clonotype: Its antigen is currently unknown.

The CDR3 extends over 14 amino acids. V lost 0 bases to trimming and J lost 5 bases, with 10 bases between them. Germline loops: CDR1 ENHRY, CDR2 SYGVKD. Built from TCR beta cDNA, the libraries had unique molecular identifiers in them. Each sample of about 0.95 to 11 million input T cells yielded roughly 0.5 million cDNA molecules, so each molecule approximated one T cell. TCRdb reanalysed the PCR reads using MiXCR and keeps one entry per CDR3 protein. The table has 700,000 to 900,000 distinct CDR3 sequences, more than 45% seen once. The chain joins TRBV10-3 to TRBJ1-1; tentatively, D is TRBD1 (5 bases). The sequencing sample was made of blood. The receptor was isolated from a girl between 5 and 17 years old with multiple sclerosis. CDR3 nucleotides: TGTGCCATCAGTGAGTCGAGGGGCGGGACTGAAGCTTTCTTT. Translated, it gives CAISESRGGTEAFF.